The 24 T cell receptor beta chains presented below share a single source sample, sequenced in a study of human T cells and chemical hapten exposure. TCRdb used MiXCR to reprocess the RACE reads, holding one entry per CDR3 protein. Among under 300,000 distinct CDR3 sequences, approximately 7.5% were seen once, and the ten largest hold about 1.2%. Indicated time point: pre-sensitization, week 0. Treatment of the sample: therapeutic diphenylcyclopropenone sensitization with weekly scalp DPC. The sample here was whole blood, taken in connection with sensitization to the hapten diphenylcyclopropenone (DPC). The receptor set was obtained from a man between 18 and 29 years old with alopecia areata. Some clones in this sample may be carry-over from other donors' samples.

This clonotype was counted ten times or more. The rearrangement links TRBV6-5 to TRBJ1-1; D call uncertain. This CDR3 comprises 15 residues. Between the trimmed V and J ends, which lost 2 bases and 2 bases, there was a span of 12 bases. The germline CDR1 and CDR2 sequences are MNHEY and SVGAGI. Written as DNA, the CDR3 is TGTGCCAGCAGTTACCCCAGCGGGAGTAACACTGAAGCTTTCTTT. This sequence encodes CASSYPSGSNTEAFF.

This clonotype occurred many times. This sequence joins TRBV7-2 and TRBJ1-5; tentative D call: TRBD1 (5 bases). This CDR3 region has 14 residues. Looked up from germline, CDR1 is SGHTA and CDR2 is FQGNSA. V was pared by 6 bases and J by 0 bases, with 9 bases between. The CDR3 nucleotides are TGTGCCAGCAGACTAGGGGCTAGCAATCAGCCCCAGCATTTT. Translation: CASRLGASNQPQHF.

This clonotype was seen at least ten times. The V gene is TRBV7-2, the J gene TRBJ1-6; D not certain. The CDR3 contains 12 residues. CDR1 is SGHTA and CDR2 is FQGNSA in the germline V gene. Trimming pared 4 bases from V and 13 bases from J, leaving 11 bases between. The DNA for the CDR3 is TGTGCCAGCAGCTATAAGCCGGGCCCCCTCCACTTT. It translates to CASSYKPGPLHF.

The chain recombines TRBV6-5 with TRBJ2-1; D is perhaps TRBD2 (5 bases). Germline CDR1 reads MNHEY; CDR2 reads SVGAGI. The V gene lost 4 bases and the J gene lost 0 bases, with 10 bases spanning the gap. The CDR3 length is 15 residues. The CDR3 sequence is CASSSGLNSYNEQFF. Here the CDR3 DNA reads TGTGCCAGCAGTTCCGGACTCAACTCCTACAATGAGCAGTTCTTC.

Only one count was recorded for this clonotype. CDR3 sequence reads: CASSLDWDRASPLHF. CDR3 DNA: TGTGCCAGCAGCTTGGATTGGGACAGGGCCTCACCCCTCCACTTT. The chain employs TRBV5-5 and TRBJ1-6; 9 bases are a match to TRBD1. The germline CDR1 and CDR2 sequences are SGHKS and YYEKEE (reference sequence). The CDR3 covers 15 residues. Trimming removed 0 bases from V and 10 bases from J; junction bases left unmatched: 5.

V usage is TRBV4-1 and J usage is TRBJ2-3; the D is unclear. This CDR3 comprises 12 residues. From germline, CDR1 is MGHRA and CDR2 YSYEKL. V shed 1 base and J shed 5 bases, with 4 bases lying between them. The CDR3, as DNA: TGCGCCAGCAGCCAAGCATTAGATACGCAGTATTTT. Its protein product is CASSQALDTQYF.

The chain carries TRBV10-3 and TRBJ2-7, with D unresolved. The CDR3 is 17 amino acids. V lost 4 bases, J lost 5 bases, and 24 bases lay in between. The germline CDR1 and CDR2 sequences are ENHRY and SYGVKD. The CDR3 loop reads CAISGKTTALLYDEQYF. CDR3 sequence (DNA): TGTGCCATCAGTGGGAAGACCACGGCGTTATTGTACGACGAGCAGTACTTC.

This clonotype occurred a few times. The rearrangement uses TRBV5-1 and TRBJ2-7; weak D call: TRBD1 (6 bases). V gave up 1 base and J gave up 3 bases, with 8 bases separating them. CDR3 length equals 13 residues. Per the germline V gene, CDR1 is SGHRS and CDR2 is YFSETQ. The CDR3 DNA sequence: TGCGCCAGCAGCTTGATAGGGGGCTACGAGCAGTACTTC. Its protein is CASSLIGGYEQYF. Variable domain in full (rest from reference TRBV5-1 and TRBJ2-7): KAGVTQTPRYLIKTRGQQVTLSCSPISGHRSVSWYQQTPGQGLQFLFEYFSETQRNKGNFPGRFSGRQFSNSRSEMNVSTLELGDSALYLCASSLIGGYEQYFGPGTRLTVT.

This clonotype was observed at least ten times. V and J are TRBV24-1 and TRBJ1-1, with a weak D call TRBD1 (6 bases). Germline CDR1 reads KGHDR; CDR2 reads SFDVKD. This CDR3 spans 16 amino acids. The germline V and J ends were trimmed by 3 bases and 2 bases, with 15 bases remaining between them. The CDR3 coding sequence is TGTGCCACCAGTGATCCAGGGGCGCCAGATAACACTGAAGCTTTCTTT. This sequence encodes CATSDPGAPDNTEAFF.

This clonotype was picked up many times. CDR3 in amino acids: CASRGLAISDTQYF. The CDR3, as DNA: TGTGCCAGCCGGGGACTAGCGATTTCAGATACGCAGTATTTT. This chain links TRBV6-2 or TRBV6-3 with TRBJ2-3; 10 bases fit TRBD2. The CDR3 totals 14 residues. Trimming removed 8 bases from V and 4 bases from J; junction bases left unmatched: 6. Germline V gene data show CDR1 as MNHEY and CDR2 as SVGEGT.

There are a few counts of this clonotype. CDR3 region: CASSTDTGTEAFF. CDR3 DNA: TGCGCCAGCAGCACCGATACGGGAACTGAAGCTTTCTTT. The genes are TRBV5-1 and TRBJ1-1; D is unclear. Germline V gene sequence: CDR1 SGHRS, CDR2 YFSETQ. The CDR3 covers 13 residues. Trimming removed 4 bases at V and 5 bases at J, with 12 bases between.

The chain has TRBV6-1 and TRBJ2-2; D remains unclear. The CDR3 sequence is 14 residues long. Trimming took 6 bases from V and 1 from J, leaving 9 bases between them. Germline assignment: CDR1 MNHNS and CDR2 SASEGT. For the CDR3, the DNA is TGTGCCAGCAGCGAGTTTAAGAACACCGGGGAGCTGTTTTTT. Encoded protein: CASSEFKNTGELFF.

The rearrangement joins TRBV27 to TRBJ1-2; perhaps TRBD1 as D (5 bases). CDR3 length: 15 amino acids. Trimming shortened V by 5 bases and J by 0 bases, and 13 bases separated the two germline ends. Germline V gene sequence: CDR1 MNHEY, CDR2 SMNVEV (reference sequence). CDR3 residues: CASSPRTRANYGYTF. CDR3 nucleotides: TGTGCCAGCAGTCCCCGGACAAGAGCTAACTATGGCTACACCTTC.

This clonotype was detected only a few times. V and J are TRBV7-8 and TRBJ2-5; weak D call: TRBD1 (6 bases). The CDR3 is 14 residues long. Germline values: CDR1 SGHVS, CDR2 FQNEAQ. V gave up 3 bases and J gave up 5 bases, with 13 bases separating them. The CDR3 coding sequence is TGTGCCAGCAGCTTCCCCTCCCAGGGGGAGACCCAGTACTTC. This translates into CASSFPSQGETQYF. The complete variable domain, with remaining parts taken from reference TRBV7-8 and TRBJ2-5, reads GAGVSQSPRYKVAKRGQDVALRCDPISGHVSLFWYQQALGQGPEFLTYFQNEAQLDKSGLPSDRFFAERPEGSVSTLKIQRTQQEDSAVYLCASSFPSQGETQYFGPGTRLLVL.

V gene TRBV29-1 combines with J gene TRBJ2-7; D is ambiguous. The CDR3 is 12 amino acids. The V end was cut by 4 bases, the J end by 1 base, with 8 bases between. Germline values: CDR1 SQVTM, CDR2 ANQGSEA. The CDR3 protein is CSVGSGSYEQYF. In nucleotides, the CDR3 is TGCAGCGTTGGTTCCGGGTCCTACGAGCAGTACTTC.

J is TRBJ2-7 and V is TRBV12-5, with 10 bases identical to TRBD1. The J segment lost 3 bases and the V segment lost 2 bases, leaving 7 bases of the junction unmatched. Germline values: CDR1 LGHNT, CDR2 FRNRAP. This CDR3 spans 16 amino acids. This CDR3 reads CASGLQTGTGDYEQYF. Written as DNA, the CDR3 is TGTGCTAGTGGTTTGCAAACCGGGACAGGGGACTACGAGCAGTACTTC.

The CDR3 bases are TGTGCCAGCAGTTACGAGGTGAACACTGAAGCTTTCTTT. Protein product: CASSYEVNTEAFF. The chain joins TRBV6-6 to TRBJ1-1, with D unclear. This CDR3 has 13 amino acids. With 2 bases removed from V and 0 bases from J, the gap between germline ends came to 4 bases. CDR1 and CDR2 from the germline V gene are MNHNY and SVGAGI (reference sequence).

This chain links TRBV6-6 with TRBJ1-5; D uncertain. Trimming stripped 4 bases from V and 3 bases from J, with 7 bases between. Germline V gene lookup returns CDR1 MNHNY and CDR2 SVGAGI (reference sequence). CDR3 length: 13 amino acids. Here the CDR3 reads CASSSGYNQPQHF. The DNA for the CDR3 is TGTGCCAGCAGTTCCGGGTACAATCAGCCCCAGCATTTT.

This clonotype was picked up a small number of times. The V call is TRBV7-2, the J call TRBJ1-6; TRBD1 matches at 8 bases. CDR1 and CDR2 from the germline V gene are SGHTA and FQGNSA. CDR3 length equals 15 residues. J gave up 10 bases and V 3 bases, and 8 bases lay outside the gene matches. CDR3 nucleotide sequence: TGTGCCAGCAGCTTTCGACAGGGGTGGGCATCACCCCTCCACTTT. Translation: CASSFRQGWASPLHF.

This clonotype has just one count. The rearrangement uses TRBV5-1 and TRBJ2-1; the D gene could be TRBD1 or TRBD2 (5 bases each). Per germline, CDR1 SGHRS and CDR2 YFSETQ. The V end was cut by 1 base, the J end by 3 bases, with 11 bases between. The CDR3 length is 15 residues. The CDR3: CASSLNGADYNEQFF. The CDR3 DNA reads as TGCGCCAGCAGCTTGAACGGGGCAGACTACAATGAGCAGTTCTTC.

A few counts support this clonotype. The chain couples TRBV10-3 to TRBJ2-5; D is perhaps TRBD1 or TRBD2 (6 bases each). Trimming stripped 11 bases from V and 3 bases from J, with 25 bases between. The CDR3 loop spans 16 amino acids. Looked up from germline, CDR1 is ENHRY and CDR2 is SYGVKD. CDR3 protein: CASRGGGSMREETQYF. The CDR3 bases are TGTGCCTCCCGAGGAGGGGGAAGTATGAGGGAAGAGACCCAGTACTTC.

This sequence joins TRBV6-2 or TRBV6-3 and TRBJ2-3; 8 bases are shared with TRBD1. Germline-derived CDR1 and CDR2 are MNHEY and SVGEGT. V trimming: 8 bases; J trimming: 2 bases; junction bases outside the gene matches: 9. The CDR3 loop spans 15 amino acids. As DNA, the CDR3 is TGTGCCAGCTGGATCGGGACAGGCGACACAGATACGCAGTATTTT. Its protein product is CASWIGTGDTDTQYF.

The chain recombines TRBV20-1 with TRBJ2-2, with no clear D. Per the germline V gene, CDR1 is DFQATT and CDR2 is SNEGSKA (reference sequence). CDR3 length equals 15 residues. The germline V and J ends were trimmed by 1 base and 0 bases, with 9 bases remaining between them. CDR3 amino acids: CSARANSPNTGELFF. DNA for the CDR3: TGCAGTGCTAGAGCTAACAGTCCGAACACCGGGGAGCTGTTTTTT.

This clonotype occurred a few times. The chain employs TRBV7-2 and TRBJ2-1, with TRBD2 matching 11 bases. With 5 bases clipped from V and 1 base from J, the junction kept 4 bases outside the gene matches. This CDR3 spans 16 amino acids. Germline lookup yields CDR1 SGHTA and CDR2 FQGNSA. DNA of the CDR3: TGTGCCAGCAGCCCCCTAGCGGGGGGTTCCTACAATGAGCAGTTCTTC. It specifies CASSPLAGGSYNEQFF.